The 17 T cell receptor beta chains listed next were all sequenced from one sample in a study of T cell repertoires in cytomegalovirus infection. MiXCR, run by TCRdb on the reads, gives a single entry per CDR3 protein. This table holds around 180,000 distinct CDR3 sequences, 28% found once. The sample comprised PBMCs. The receptors shown here come from a human donor in good health (CMV status not recorded). Some clones in this sample may be carry-over from other donors' samples.

The CDR3 DNA sequence: TGTGCCAGCAGTGAAGGCTTCCTAGGGGGTGGCTCACCCCTCCACTTT. Translation: CASSEGFLGGGSPLHF. J is TRBJ1-6 and V is TRBV2, with D possibly being TRBD1 (6 bases). Germline CDR1 reads SNHLY; CDR2 reads FYNNEI. V shed 1 base and J shed 10 bases, with 17 bases lying between them. This CDR3 has 16 amino acids.

This clonotype came up many times. V and J are TRBV5-1 and TRBJ2-3; TRBD1 agrees at 8 bases. Trimming at V came to 1 base and at J to 3 bases, leaving 4 bases not matched to a gene. The CDR3 length is 15 residues. CDR1 and CDR2 (germline): SGHRS, YFSETQ. The CDR3 nucleotides read TGCGCCAGCAGCTTGACCACAGGGGGAACAGATACGCAGTATTTT. Translation gives CASSLTTGGTDTQYF.

This clonotype was observed a handful of times. V is TRBV6-2 or TRBV6-3 and J is TRBJ2-1; possibly TRBD2 for D (6 bases). Trimming cost V 4 bases and J 8 bases, with 18 bases left between them. The CDR3 loop spans 15 amino acids. Germline V gene data show CDR1 as MNHEY and CDR2 as SVGEGT. The CDR3 nucleotides are TGTGCCAGCAGTTTACCGGGACTTGGAGGATATGAGCAGTTCTTC. It specifies CASSLPGLGGYEQFF.

The chain links TRBV29-1 to TRBJ1-2, with 7 bases fitting TRBD1. Germline CDR1 and CDR2: SQVTM and ANQGSEA. The junction had 8 bases not matched to a gene; V was cut back by 6 bases and J by 4 bases. The CDR3 loop spans 13 amino acids. The CDR3 DNA reads as TGCAGCGTCTCAGGGGAGGGGGCCTATGGCTACACCTTC. Amino acids: CSVSGEGAYGYTF.

Many counts were recorded for this clonotype. CDR3 bases: TGTGCCAGCAGCCTAGAGACAGTGGGGAAGAATCAGCCCCAGCATTTT. Translating gives CASSLETVGKNQPQHF. This chain joins TRBV7-9 and TRBJ1-5; D possibly corresponds to TRBD1 (5 bases). The CDR3 is 16 residues long. Germline assignment: CDR1 SEHNR and CDR2 FQNEAQ (reference sequence). V shed 5 bases and J shed 4 bases, with 18 bases lying between them.

This clonotype was observed a few times. The gene calls are TRBV11-1 and TRBJ1-1; tentatively, D is TRBD1 (6 bases). V was clipped by 4 bases and J by 5 bases, with 17 bases between them. Germline-derived CDR1 and CDR2 are SGHAT and FQDESV (reference sequence). The CDR3 runs 15 residues. CDR3 region: CASSSRGLGETEAFF. In DNA form, the CDR3 reads TGTGCCAGCAGCTCGCGGGGGCTGGGGGAGACTGAAGCTTTCTTT.

This chain uses TRBV29-1 with TRBJ1-2; D gene ambiguous. The CDR3 sequence is 12 residues long. V lost 3 bases and J 4 bases, leaving 9 bases between the germline ends. The germline V gene encodes CDR1 SQVTM and CDR2 ANQGSEA. CDR3 nucleotides: TGCAGCGTTGACGAAAGAATCTATGGCTACACCTTC. Translated: CSVDERIYGYTF.

The chain employs TRBV6-2 or TRBV6-3 and TRBJ2-3; D is perhaps TRBD2 (7 bases). Deletions cut 2 bases from V and 1 base from J, with 13 bases between. This CDR3 spans 16 amino acids. CDR1 and CDR2 from the germline V gene are MNHEY and SVGEGT. The CDR3 loop is CASSYGGGLGTDTQYF. DNA for the CDR3: TGTGCCAGCAGTTACGGCGGGGGCCTGGGCACAGATACGCAGTATTTT.

This clonotype was counted a few times. V usage is TRBV29-1 and J usage is TRBJ1-2, with 8 bases fitting TRBD1. The CDR3 consists of 12 residues. V shed 7 bases, J shed 8 bases, and the junction held 9 bases outside the gene matches. Germline values: CDR1 SQVTM, CDR2 ANQGSEA. This CDR3 is CSALRQGYGYTF. The CDR3 DNA follows: TGCAGCGCCCTACGACAGGGGTACGGCTACACCTTC.

The chain recombines TRBV6-8 with TRBJ2-7; TRBD1 matches 7 bases. V dropped 5 bases and J dropped 1; count of bases not matched to a gene: 5. Germline lookup yields CDR1 MNHGY and CDR2 SAAAGT. The CDR3 length is 14 residues. The CDR3 loop reads CASSLGQASYEQYF. CDR3 nucleotide sequence: TGTGCCAGCAGTCTTGGACAGGCATCCTACGAGCAGTACTTC.

In this sample, this clonotype turned up a few times. The V and J genes are TRBV4-2 and TRBJ2-7, with D possibly TRBD1 on 5 matching bases. CDR1 is LGHNA and CDR2 is YNFKEQ in the germline V gene. CDR3 length: 15 residues. The V end lost 0 bases, the J end lost 4 bases, and 13 bases lay between the germline ends. CDR3 nucleotides: TGTGCCAGCAGCCAAGACGGCAGCCCAGGGTACGAGCAGTACTTC. Its protein is CASSQDGSPGYEQYF.

The chain joins TRBV27 to TRBJ2-1, with 10 bases that match TRBD2. The CDR3 contains 18 residues. V gave up 6 bases and J gave up 0 bases; unmatched junction bases: 11. Germline V gene sequence: CDR1 MNHEY, CDR2 SMNVEV (reference sequence). The CDR3 DNA reads TGTGCCAGCAGGCGCCTAGCGGGGGTCACGAGCTCCTACAATGAGCAGTTCTTC. Translating gives CASRRLAGVTSSYNEQFF.

This clonotype is medium-sized in the sample. The chain couples TRBV7-2 to TRBJ1-1; tentatively, D is TRBD1 (6 bases). Trimming cost V 1 base and J 6 bases, with 6 bases left between them. Germline assignment: CDR1 SGHTA and CDR2 FQGNSA. This CDR3 region has 12 residues. CDR3 sequence: CASSLGGPEAFF. CDR3 sequence (DNA): TGTGCCAGCAGCTTAGGGGGGCCTGAAGCTTTCTTT.

This clonotype was seen just once. This may stem from a read error, because a much larger clone lies one nucleotide away. The missing conserved phenylalanine or tryptophan at the end of this CDR3 makes a read error likely. The chain employs TRBV20-1 and TRBJ2-1; possibly TRBD1 for D (6 bases). Trimming cost V 0 bases and J 0 bases, with 9 bases left between them. The CDR3 has 15 residues. From germline, CDR1 is DFQATT and CDR2 SNEGSKA (reference sequence). The CDR3 sequence: CSARDGQLSYNEQFS. The CDR3 DNA follows: TGCAGTGCTAGAGATGGACAGCTCTCCTACAATGAGCAGTTCTCC.

This clonotype was counted only a few times. The V and J genes are TRBV7-2 and TRBJ2-5; D is possibly TRBD1 or TRBD2 (6 bases each). V lost 5 bases to trimming and J lost 3 bases, with 13 bases between them. Germline V CDR1 and CDR2: SGHTA, FQGNSA. The CDR3 sequence is 14 residues long. The CDR3 region has the DNA TGTGCCAGCAGCCCTGGGGGGCAGGAAGAGACCCAGTACTTC. The encoded protein is CASSPGGQEETQYF.

The chain recombines TRBV9 with TRBJ1-2; the match to TRBD1 covers 7 bases. CDR3 length: 17 residues. The V gene end was trimmed by 0 bases and the J gene end by 3 bases; junction bases not matched to a gene: 11. Germline CDR1 SGDLS, CDR2 YYNGEE. DNA of the CDR3: TGTGCCAGCAGCGTAGAGCGGGCCACTACAGGGGACTATGGCTACACCTTC. Protein sequence: CASSVERATTGDYGYTF.

V and J are TRBV7-8 and TRBJ1-1; 9 nucleotides agree with TRBD1. The CDR3 is made up of 20 amino acids. Germline V gives CDR1 SGHVS, CDR2 FQNEAQ. The trim removed 4 bases at V and 6 bases at J, leaving 24 bases unmatched. The CDR3 bases are TGTGCCAGCAGCTCCTCACGGACAGGGGCCGAACCCATTGGAAAGTCTGAAGCTTTCTTT. Translating it yields CASSSSRTGAEPIGKSEAFF. Variable domain in full (rest from reference TRBV7-8 and TRBJ1-1): GAGVSQSPRYKVAKRGQDVALRCDPISGHVSLFWYQQALGQGPEFLTYFQNEAQLDKSGLPSDRFFAERPEGSVSTLKIQRTQQEDSAVYLCASSSSRTGAEPIGKSEAFFGQGTRLTVV.